The TCR beta chain under discussion was sequenced for a study of cytomegalovirus exposure and HLA in healthy donors. A multiplex PCR was run with 60 Vbeta primers and 13 Jbeta primers. Assay used: immunoSEQ multiplex PCR; TCRdb lists only in-frame clones, some missing. The data show around 68,000 clones, 85% to 90% seen once. CDR3 length equals 13 residues. Germline V gene sequence: CDR1 KGHSH, CDR2 LQKENI. V lost 6 bases, J lost 4 bases, and 12 bases lay in between. This TCR was recovered from a female donor in good health and CMV-seronegative. The chain joins TRBV18 to TRBJ1-1; maybe TRBD1 (6 bases). Sequenced: PBMCs. The chain's CDR3 is CASSSRGGTEAFF. In nucleotides, the CDR3 is TGTGCCAGCTCCTCAAGGGGGGGCACTGAAGCTTTCTTT.